Here is one T cell receptor beta chain with its context. Antigen: not known. The source material, RNA transcripts, was used to amplify TCR beta CDR3 regions. A first-round RT-PCR of the TCR CDR3 used the HTBI primer set. TCRdb reprocessed the multiplex PCR reads with MiXCR, giving one entry per CDR3 protein. The sample holds some 300,000 distinct CDR3 sequences, roughly 19% seen once. This sample is drawn from a study of T cells in Graves' hyperthyroidism and ophthalmopathy. Study-wide points: Clonotypes that were expanded in thyroid above 0.001 mostly appeared in blood too.

Germline V gene data show CDR1 as LNHNV and CDR2 as YYDKDF (reference sequence). V was clipped by 0 bases and J by 2 bases; unmatched bases: 4. The CDR3 has 16 amino acids. The TCR comes from a man aged 45-60 years with Graves' ophthalmopathy. This chain connects TRBV15 to TRBJ1-5, with 7 bases that match TRBD1. Input material: blood. CDR3 amino acids: CATSRESTGGNQPQHF. The CDR3 nucleotides read TGTGCCACCAGCAGAGAGAGTACAGGGGGCAATCAGCCCCAGCATTTT.